This is a list of T cell receptor beta chains from one sample in a study of shared clonotypes between healthy human individuals. The table came from immunoSEQ multiplex PCR; TCRdb's copy has only in-frame clones and leaves some out. The profile shows some 1.4 million clones, roughly 97% of them singletons. Material for sequencing was naive CD4+ T cells sorted from blood. The receptor source for this set is a man aged 25 to 40 in good health. CDR3s include the opening cysteine and the closing phenylalanine or tryptophan. Each record gives: V gene, J gene, CDR3 protein.

TRBV2	TRBJ2-5	CASSNPQGGGETQYF
TRBV11-2	TRBJ1-5	CASSEGTNQPQHF
TRBV2	TRBJ2-7	CASKLRGRIHEQYF
TRBV21-1	TRBJ2-5	CASTQNQETQYF
TRBV28	TRBJ2-7	CASSLQGASYEQYF
TRBV7-9	TRBJ2-2	CASSLNPSGAGELFF
TRBV7-8	TRBJ2-1	CASSLVAGSSYNEQFF
TRBV15	TRBJ2-1	CATSMVAQAGHEQFF
TRBV7-6	TRBJ2-2	CASSLARTGAITGELFF
TRBV7-2	TRBJ2-1	CASSLAGTGTRKFF
TRBV5-4	TRBJ2-1	CASSFDRVNEQFF
TRBV27	TRBJ1-1	CASSLARAWGNTEAFF
TRBV28	TRBJ2-2	CASSKRGTSGIHTGELFF
TRBV13	TRBJ1-3	CASSSPKGNTIYF
TRBV7-2	TRBJ2-7	CASSLEVGMGEQYF
TRBV27	TRBJ2-5	CATSRPGETQYF
TRBV13	TRBJ2-7	CASSTQGAEQYF
TRBV10-3	TRBJ2-1	CAIRDSGDHNEQFF
TRBV6-5	TRBJ2-7	CASSYGHGASYEQYF
TRBV6-5	TRBJ1-1	CASSYSGIYTEAFF
TRBV30	TRBJ2-3	CAWGDGADTQYF